This entry describes one T cell receptor beta chain. The data are from a study of blood T cell repertoires in COVID-19. Assay: immunoSEQ multiplex PCR; the TCRdb copy retains only in-frame clones and omits some. The sample holds some 150,000 clones, more than 80% seen once. Specimen: peripheral blood. The source is a human donor in a cohort sampled during active COVID-19.

CDR3 residues: CASGLKSGLAGSNEQFF. CDR3 nucleotide sequence: TGTGCTAGTGGTTTGAAATCAGGACTAGCGGGTAGTAATGAGCAGTTCTTC. The chain uses TRBV12-5 and TRBJ2-1; 11 bases align to TRBD2. Losses at the gene ends were 2 bases for V and 7 bases for J; bases not matched to a gene: 10. CDR1 and CDR2 (germline): LGHNT, FRNRAP. The CDR3 contains 17 residues.